These 24 T cell receptor beta chains were all obtained from the same sample, sequenced in a study of blood T cell repertoires in COVID-19. Generated by immunoSEQ multiplex PCR, the TCRdb table keeps only in-frame clones and is missing some. The sample gives about 99,000 clones, roughly 81% of which show up once; roughly 4.8% is in the top ten. Sample: peripheral blood. All receptors derive from a man older than 75 with COVID-19, enrolled during active disease.

This sequence joins TRBV7-2 and TRBJ2-7; TRBD2 matches 7 bases. The germline V gene has CDR1 SGHTA and CDR2 FQGNSA. The trim removed 1 base at V and 2 bases at J, leaving 8 bases unmatched. This CDR3 contains 16 residues. CDR3 in amino acids: CASSLGSTSFTYEQYF. For the CDR3, the DNA is TGTGCCAGCAGCTTAGGGTCGACTAGCTTTACCTACGAGCAGTACTTC.

The chain combines TRBV27 with TRBJ1-1; D remains unclear. The CDR3 consists of 13 residues. The V and J ends lost 7 bases and 1 base respectively, with 10 bases between them. Germline V gene lookup returns CDR1 MNHEY and CDR2 SMNVEV (reference sequence). DNA for the CDR3: TGTGCCAGCAAAACGCGGAGGAACACTGAAGCTTTCTTT. Translating gives CASKTRRNTEAFF.

This sequence joins TRBV5-5 and TRBJ1-1, with a tentative D call TRBD1 (6 bases). The V end lost 1 base, the J end lost 5 bases, and 12 bases lay between the germline ends. Germline-derived CDR1 and CDR2 are SGHKS and YYEKEE (reference sequence). The CDR3 contains 14 residues. CDR3 DNA sequence: TGTGCCAGCAGCTTGAGACAGGCGGAGACTGAAGCTTTCTTT. It translates to CASSLRQAETEAFF.

The gene calls are TRBV3-1 (or the pseudogene TRBV3-2) and TRBJ1-2, with 7 positions matching TRBD1. The CDR3 runs to 12 residues. With V trimmed by 6 bases and J by 5 bases, 3 bases remained unmatched. Germline loops: CDR1 LGHDT, CDR2 YNNKEL (reference sequence). As DNA, the CDR3 is TGTGCCAGCAGTCTACAGGGGTATGGCTACACCTTC. As protein: CASSLQGYGYTF.

The chain uses TRBV30 and TRBJ2-7, with TRBD1 identical over 10 bases. Trimming took 1 base from V and 5 from J; bases not matched to a gene: 5. Per germline, CDR1 GTSNPN and CDR2 SVGIG (reference sequence). The CDR3 loop spans 14 amino acids. The CDR3 spells CAWSAGTGVHEQYF. In DNA form, the CDR3 reads TGTGCCTGGAGTGCCGGGACAGGGGTACACGAGCAGTACTTC.

This chain joins TRBV10-3 and TRBJ2-5; 9 nucleotides match TRBD2. The CDR3 has 12 amino acids. The trim removed 10 bases at V and 5 bases at J, leaving 5 bases unmatched. Germline values: CDR1 ENHRY, CDR2 SYGVKD. The CDR3 is CATALAGETQYF. DNA of the CDR3: TGTGCCACCGCGCTAGCGGGGGAGACCCAGTACTTC.

CDR3 protein: CASTRQGRQPQHF. As DNA, the CDR3 is TGTGCCAGCACCCGACAGGGACGTCAGCCCCAGCATTTT. The chain has TRBV6-1 and TRBJ1-5, with 7 positions matching TRBD1. The trim removed 7 bases at V and 6 bases at J, leaving 6 bases unmatched. This CDR3 spans 13 amino acids. From germline, CDR1 is MNHNS and CDR2 SASEGT.

This chain uses TRBV30 with TRBJ2-3; tentatively, D is TRBD2 (7 bases). The CDR3 has 12 amino acids. V gave up 7 bases and J gave up 4 bases, with 12 bases separating them. CDR1 and CDR2 from the germline V gene are GTSNPN and SVGIG (reference sequence). The CDR3 DNA sequence: TGTGCCTACAGGGCGGGGGCAGATACGCAGTATTTT. Amino acids: CAYRAGADTQYF.

The rearrangement joins TRBV19 to TRBJ1-4; 7 bases align to TRBD1. The CDR3 is 15 amino acids. The V gene end was trimmed by 0 bases and the J gene end by 8 bases; junction bases not matched to a gene: 6. Germline V CDR1 and CDR2: LNHDA, SQIVND (reference sequence). The CDR3 reads CASSIDGGGQEKLFF. Written as DNA, the CDR3 is TGTGCCAGTAGTATAGATGGAGGGGGCCAGGAAAAACTGTTTTTT.

The sample holds a few counts of this clone. The V call is TRBV19, the J call TRBJ1-5, with 12 bases fitting TRBD1. This CDR3 has 19 amino acids. Trimming removed 5 bases from V and 1 base from J; junction bases left unmatched: 12. Germline lookup yields CDR1 LNHDA and CDR2 SQIVND (reference sequence). The DNA of the CDR3 is TGTGCCAGTAGTGGAGGGACAGGGGGCGCGAGGATGAGCAATCAGCCCCAGCATTTT. As protein: CASSGGTGGARMSNQPQHF.

This chain uses TRBV6-1 with TRBJ1-2; 9 positions match TRBD1. The V gene's germline CDR1 is MNHNS and CDR2 SASEGT. CDR3 size: 16 residues. The V gene end was trimmed by 0 bases and the J gene end by 3 bases; junction bases not matched to a gene: 5. The CDR3 bases are TGTGCCAGCAGTGAAGCGGCGGGACAGGGAGACTATGGCTACACCTTC. This translates into CASSEAAGQGDYGYTF.

This chain connects TRBV30 to TRBJ2-1, with D maybe TRBD2 (5 bases). V lost 2 bases and J 8 bases, leaving 16 bases between the germline ends. CDR3 length: 14 residues. Germline CDR1 is GTSNPN and CDR2 is SVGIG (reference sequence). CDR3 region: CAWSQDSQSYEQFF. The CDR3, as DNA: TGTGCCTGGAGTCAGGACTCCCAGTCGTATGAGCAGTTCTTC.

The J gene is TRBJ2-7, the V gene TRBV18, with 9 bases aligning to TRBD1. The length of the CDR3 is 16 residues. CDR1 and CDR2 from the germline V gene are KGHSH and LQKENI. V lost 5 bases, J lost 6 bases, and 14 bases stayed unmatched. CDR3 DNA sequence: TGTGCCAGCTCAAACTTAGGGACAGGGAGGTACCGCGAGCAGTACTTC. Protein sequence: CASSNLGTGRYREQYF.

The V call is TRBV7-9, the J call TRBJ2-1, with 8 bases lining up with TRBD2. The germline gives CDR1 SEHNR, CDR2 FQNEAQ (reference sequence). CDR3 length: 15 amino acids. The J segment lost 4 bases and the V segment lost 3 bases, leaving 5 bases of the junction unmatched. CDR3 loop: CASSFTSGPYNEQFF. The CDR3, as DNA: TGTGCCAGCAGCTTCACTAGCGGCCCGTACAATGAGCAGTTCTTC.

This rearrangement joins TRBV6-5 to TRBJ1-1; D uncertain. CDR3 size: 14 residues. The V end was cut by 7 bases, the J end by 5 bases, with 17 bases between. CDR1 MNHEY and CDR2 SVGAGI come from the germline V gene. CDR3 residues: CASIFAGGGTEAFF. CDR3 DNA: TGTGCCAGCATTTTCGCGGGAGGAGGGACTGAAGCTTTCTTT.

The chain combines TRBV28 with TRBJ2-6, with 10 bases lining up with TRBD1. Trimming cost V 4 bases and J 1 base; bases outside gene matches: 10. Looked up from germline, CDR1 is MDHEN and CDR2 is SYDVKM. The CDR3 has 19 residues. The CDR3 loop is CASSSFRDRGFSGANVLTF. CDR3 nucleotide sequence: TGTGCCAGCAGTTCCTTCCGGGACAGGGGCTTTTCTGGGGCCAACGTCCTGACTTTC.

The rearrangement links TRBV5-4 to TRBJ1-6; TRBD1 might be the D (5 bases). CDR3 length: 14 amino acids. Trimming took off 0 bases at V and 7 bases at J, with 8 bases between the two ends. The germline V gene encodes CDR1 SGHNT and CDR2 YYREEE (reference sequence). In DNA, the CDR3 is TGTGCCAGCAGCTTGGGTCCAGGGAATTCACCCCTCCACTTT. Translated: CASSLGPGNSPLHF.

The chain is built from TRBV7-8 and TRBJ2-1; 8 bases match TRBD2. The CDR3 loop spans 15 amino acids. Trimming cost V 4 bases and J 5 bases; bases outside gene matches: 7. Looked up from germline, CDR1 is SGHVS and CDR2 is FQNEAQ. The CDR3 is CASSSLWREDNEQFF. Here the CDR3 DNA reads TGTGCCAGCAGCTCCCTCTGGCGGGAGGACAATGAGCAGTTCTTC.

The chain employs TRBV6-2 or TRBV6-3 and TRBJ1-2; TRBD1 aligns across 7 bases. Germline CDR1 is MNHEY and CDR2 is SVGEGT. Losses at the gene ends were 6 bases for V and 3 bases for J; bases not matched to a gene: 7. The CDR3 covers 14 residues. The chain's CDR3 is CASSYPGQYYGYTF. The CDR3 nucleotides are TGTGCCAGCAGCTATCCGGGACAGTACTATGGCTACACCTTC.

This clone has just a few counts. J is TRBJ1-6 and V is TRBV4-3, with D tentatively TRBD1 (5 bases). CDR3 length: 19 residues. Trimming cost V 0 bases and J 0 bases, with 15 bases left between them. From germline, CDR1 is LGHNA and CDR2 YSLEER. The CDR3 sequence: CASSQDWTPVNSYNSPLHF. Here the CDR3 DNA reads TGCGCCAGCAGCCAAGACTGGACACCCGTAAACTCCTATAATTCACCCCTCCACTTT.

The chain carries TRBV7-2 and TRBJ2-5; perhaps TRBD2 as D (5 bases). The CDR3 is made up of 13 amino acids. The germline V and J ends were trimmed by 6 bases and 7 bases, with 15 bases remaining between them. Germline loops: CDR1 SGHTA, CDR2 FQGNSA. CDR3 sequence: CASSSSTAGTQYF. As DNA, the CDR3 is TGTGCCAGCAGTTCGTCGACGGCGGGGACCCAGTACTTC.

The chain carries TRBV30 and TRBJ1-5; TRBD1 might be the D (6 bases). CDR1 is GTSNPN and CDR2 is SVGIG in the germline V gene (reference sequence). Trimming took 2 bases from V and 4 from J, leaving 9 bases between them. CDR3 length: 13 amino acids. This CDR3 is CAWSSGENQPQHF. The CDR3 bases are TGTGCCTGGAGTTCAGGGGAAAATCAGCCCCAGCATTTT.

V usage is TRBV10-3 and J usage is TRBJ2-7; 11 bases line up with TRBD1. The CDR3 sequence is 15 residues long. The junction had 2 bases not matched to a gene; V was cut back by 3 bases and J by 1 base. CDR1 is ENHRY, CDR2 SYGVKD, per germline. The CDR3 DNA sequence: TGTGCCATCAGTGACGGACAGGGGGCTTCCTACGAGCAGTACTTC. Its translation: CAISDGQGASYEQYF.

The V and J genes are TRBV5-1 and TRBJ2-5, with D tentatively TRBD1 (6 bases). Trimming took off 7 bases at V and 2 bases at J, with 9 bases between the two ends. This CDR3 region has 12 residues. Germline assignment: CDR1 SGHRS and CDR2 YFSETQ. The CDR3 loop reads CASGQPQETQYF. CDR3 nucleotide sequence: TGCGCCAGCGGACAGCCACAAGAGACCCAGTACTTC.